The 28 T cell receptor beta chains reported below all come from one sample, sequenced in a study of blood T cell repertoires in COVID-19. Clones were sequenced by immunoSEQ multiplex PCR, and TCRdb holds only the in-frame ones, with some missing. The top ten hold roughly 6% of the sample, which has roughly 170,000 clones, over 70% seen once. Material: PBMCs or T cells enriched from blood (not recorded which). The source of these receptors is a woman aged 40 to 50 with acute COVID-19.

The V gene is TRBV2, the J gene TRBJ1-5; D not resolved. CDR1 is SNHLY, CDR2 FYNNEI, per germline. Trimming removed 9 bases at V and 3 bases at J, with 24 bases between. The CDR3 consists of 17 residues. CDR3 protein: CASPNPPRSIVNQPQHF. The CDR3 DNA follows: TGTGCCAGTCCTAATCCCCCCCGGAGTATAGTCAATCAGCCCCAGCATTTT.

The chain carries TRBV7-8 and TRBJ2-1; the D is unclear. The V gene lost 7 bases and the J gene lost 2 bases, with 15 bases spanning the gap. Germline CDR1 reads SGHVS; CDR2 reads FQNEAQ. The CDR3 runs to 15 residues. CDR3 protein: CASTSERLAYNEQFF. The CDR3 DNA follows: TGTGCCAGCACATCCGAGAGGTTGGCCTACAATGAGCAGTTCTTC.

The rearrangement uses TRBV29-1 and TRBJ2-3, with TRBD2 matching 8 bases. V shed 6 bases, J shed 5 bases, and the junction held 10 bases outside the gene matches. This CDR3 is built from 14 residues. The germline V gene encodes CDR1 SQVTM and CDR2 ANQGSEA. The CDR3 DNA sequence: TGCAGCGTGAATAGCGGGAATGTGGTAGATACGCAGTATTTT. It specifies CSVNSGNVVDTQYF.

CDR3: CASSVMPDRGNDGYTF. CDR3 DNA: TGTGCCAGCAGTGTCATGCCAGACAGGGGGAACGATGGCTACACCTTC. The chain employs TRBV2 and TRBJ1-2; 9 bases fit TRBD1. The CDR3 has 16 residues. Germline V CDR1 and CDR2: SNHLY, FYNNEI. Germline trimming cut 4 bases from V and 6 bases from J; bases unmatched to any gene: 12.

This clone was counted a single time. The CDR3 loop reads CAWSGGQNTEAFF. CDR3 DNA: TGTGCCTGGAGTGGGGGACAGAACACTGAAGCTTTCTTT. The chain has TRBV30 and TRBJ1-1; tentative D call: TRBD1 (6 bases). The CDR3 is made up of 13 amino acids. Germline CDR1 reads GTSNPN; CDR2 reads SVGIG (reference sequence). V lost 1 base, J lost 1 base, and 7 bases lay in between.

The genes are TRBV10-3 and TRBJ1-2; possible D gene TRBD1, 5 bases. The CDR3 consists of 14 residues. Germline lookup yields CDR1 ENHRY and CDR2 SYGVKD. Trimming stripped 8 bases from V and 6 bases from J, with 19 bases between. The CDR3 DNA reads TGTGCCATCGGGAGTGGGACTGCTCTGGATGGCTACACCTTC. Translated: CAIGSGTALDGYTF.

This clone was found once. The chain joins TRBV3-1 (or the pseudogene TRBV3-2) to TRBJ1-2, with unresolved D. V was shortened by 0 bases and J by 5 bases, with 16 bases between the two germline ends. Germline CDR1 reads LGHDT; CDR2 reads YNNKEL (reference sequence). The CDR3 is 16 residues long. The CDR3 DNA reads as TGTGCCAGCAGCCAAGACGGCAGGCAGGCCTATTATGGCTACACCTTC. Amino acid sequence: CASSQDGRQAYYGYTF.

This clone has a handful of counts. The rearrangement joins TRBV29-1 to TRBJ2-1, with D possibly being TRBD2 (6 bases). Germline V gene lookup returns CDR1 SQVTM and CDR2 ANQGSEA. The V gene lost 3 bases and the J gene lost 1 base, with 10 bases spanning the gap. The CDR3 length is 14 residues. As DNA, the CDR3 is TGCAGCGTTGACGGGAGACCGTCCTACAATGAGCAGTTCTTC. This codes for CSVDGRPSYNEQFF.

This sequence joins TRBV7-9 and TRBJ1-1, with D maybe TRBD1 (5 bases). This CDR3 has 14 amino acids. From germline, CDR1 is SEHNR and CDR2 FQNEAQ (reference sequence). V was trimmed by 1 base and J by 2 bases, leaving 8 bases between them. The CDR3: CASSLEGYNTEAFF. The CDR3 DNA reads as TGTGCCAGCAGCTTAGAGGGGTACAACACTGAAGCTTTCTTT.

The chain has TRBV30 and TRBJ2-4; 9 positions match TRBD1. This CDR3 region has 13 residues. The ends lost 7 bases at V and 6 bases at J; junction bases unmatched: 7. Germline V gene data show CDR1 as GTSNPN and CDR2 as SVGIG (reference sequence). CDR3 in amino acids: CALTGTGRNIQYF. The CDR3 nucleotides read TGTGCCTTAACAGGGACAGGGAGAAACATTCAGTACTTC.

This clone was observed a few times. The CDR3 spells CASAAGVGLNIQYF. In nucleotides, the CDR3 is TGTGCTAGCGCCGCAGGGGTAGGGTTGAACATTCAGTACTTC. This sequence joins TRBV12-5 and TRBJ2-4; weak D call: TRBD1 (6 bases). Germline values: CDR1 LGHNT, CDR2 FRNRAP. The CDR3 is made up of 14 amino acids. V lost 9 bases, J lost 7 bases, and 19 bases lay in between.

The CDR3 region has the DNA TGCGCCAGCAGCTTTAGCGACCCTAACTATGGCTACACCTTC. Encoded protein: CASSFSDPNYGYTF. V is TRBV5-1 and J is TRBJ1-2; D remains unclear. The germline gives CDR1 SGHRS, CDR2 YFSETQ. V shed 2 bases and J shed 0 bases, with 8 bases lying between them. The CDR3 consists of 14 residues.

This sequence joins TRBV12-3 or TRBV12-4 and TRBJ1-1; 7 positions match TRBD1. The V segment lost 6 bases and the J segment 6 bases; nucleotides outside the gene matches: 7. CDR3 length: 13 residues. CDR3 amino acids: CASSLQGIPEAFF. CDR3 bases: TGTGCCAGCAGCCTACAGGGGATCCCTGAAGCTTTCTTT.

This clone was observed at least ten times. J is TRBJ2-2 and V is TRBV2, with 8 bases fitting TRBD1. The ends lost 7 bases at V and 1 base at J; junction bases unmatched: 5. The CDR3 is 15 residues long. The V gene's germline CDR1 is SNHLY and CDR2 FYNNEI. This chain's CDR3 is CASMGRGRNTGELFF. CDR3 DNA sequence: TGTGCCAGCATGGGCAGGGGGCGGAACACCGGGGAGCTGTTTTTT.

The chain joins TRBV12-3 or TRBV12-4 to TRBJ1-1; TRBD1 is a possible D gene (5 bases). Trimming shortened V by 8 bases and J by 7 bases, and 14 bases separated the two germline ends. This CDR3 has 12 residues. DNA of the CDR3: TGTGCCAGCCGTGCTTTGGGGCTTGAAGCTTTCTTT. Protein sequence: CASRALGLEAFF.

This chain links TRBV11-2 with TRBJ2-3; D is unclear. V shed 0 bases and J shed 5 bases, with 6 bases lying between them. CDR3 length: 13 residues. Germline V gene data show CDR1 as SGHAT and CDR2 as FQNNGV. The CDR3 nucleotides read TGTGCCAGCAGCTTAGATCGGGTAGATACGCAGTATTTT. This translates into CASSLDRVDTQYF.

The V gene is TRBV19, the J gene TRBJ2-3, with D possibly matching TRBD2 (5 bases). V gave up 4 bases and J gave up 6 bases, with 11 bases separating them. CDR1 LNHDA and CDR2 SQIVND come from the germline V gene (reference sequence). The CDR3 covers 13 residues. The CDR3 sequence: CASSNGGWDTQYF. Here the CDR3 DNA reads TGTGCCAGTAGTAACGGAGGCTGGGATACGCAGTATTTT.

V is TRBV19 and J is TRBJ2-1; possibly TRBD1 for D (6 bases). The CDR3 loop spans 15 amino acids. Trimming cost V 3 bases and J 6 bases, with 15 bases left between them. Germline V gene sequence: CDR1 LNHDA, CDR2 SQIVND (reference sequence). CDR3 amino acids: CASSIGLPGVNEQFF. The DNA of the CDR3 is TGTGCCAGTAGTATTGGCCTCCCAGGGGTCAATGAGCAGTTCTTC.

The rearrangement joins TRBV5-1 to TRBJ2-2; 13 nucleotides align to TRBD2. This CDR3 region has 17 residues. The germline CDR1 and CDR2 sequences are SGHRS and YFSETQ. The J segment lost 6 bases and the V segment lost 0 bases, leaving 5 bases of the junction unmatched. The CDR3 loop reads CASSLGTSGRGSGELFF. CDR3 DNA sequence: TGCGCCAGCAGCTTGGGGACTAGCGGGAGAGGGTCCGGGGAGCTGTTTTTT.

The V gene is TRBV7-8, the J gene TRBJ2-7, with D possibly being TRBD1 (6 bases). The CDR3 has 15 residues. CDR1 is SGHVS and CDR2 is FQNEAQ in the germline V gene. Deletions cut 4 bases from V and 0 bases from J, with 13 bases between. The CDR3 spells CASSSLSDSSYEQYV. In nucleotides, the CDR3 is TGTGCCAGCAGCTCCCTTTCGGACAGCTCCTACGAGCAGTACGTC.

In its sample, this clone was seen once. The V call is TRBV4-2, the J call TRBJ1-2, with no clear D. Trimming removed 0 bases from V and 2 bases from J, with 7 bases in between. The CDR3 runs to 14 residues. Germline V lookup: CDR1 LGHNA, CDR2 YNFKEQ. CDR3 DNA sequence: TGTGCCAGCAGCCAAGAGGCAGAAAACTATGGCTACACCTTC. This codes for CASSQEAENYGYTF.

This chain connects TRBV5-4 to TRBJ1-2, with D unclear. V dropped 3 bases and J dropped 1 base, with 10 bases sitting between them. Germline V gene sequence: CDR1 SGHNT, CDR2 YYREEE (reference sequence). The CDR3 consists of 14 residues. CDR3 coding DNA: TGTGCCAGCAGCTCTTGGACTCTTAACTATGGCTACACCTTC. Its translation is CASSSWTLNYGYTF.

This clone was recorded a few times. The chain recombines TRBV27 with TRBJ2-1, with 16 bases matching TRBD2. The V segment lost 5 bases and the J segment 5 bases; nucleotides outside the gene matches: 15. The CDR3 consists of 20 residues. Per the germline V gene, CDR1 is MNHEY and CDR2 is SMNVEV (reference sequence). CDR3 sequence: CASSHTWGTSGRAGNNEQFF. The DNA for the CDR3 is TGTGCCAGCAGTCATACCTGGGGGACTAGCGGGAGGGCCGGTAACAATGAGCAGTTCTTC.

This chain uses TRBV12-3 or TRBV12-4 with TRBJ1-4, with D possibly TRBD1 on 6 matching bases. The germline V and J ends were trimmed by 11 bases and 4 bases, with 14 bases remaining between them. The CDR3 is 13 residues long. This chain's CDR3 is CASGGQVNEKLFF. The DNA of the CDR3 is TGTGCCTCGGGGGGGCAGGTTAATGAAAAACTGTTTTTT.

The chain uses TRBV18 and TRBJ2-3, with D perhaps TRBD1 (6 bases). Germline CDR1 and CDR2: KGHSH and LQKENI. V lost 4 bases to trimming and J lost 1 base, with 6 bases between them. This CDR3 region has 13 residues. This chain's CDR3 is CASSQGGTDTQYF. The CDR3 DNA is TGTGCCAGCTCACAGGGGGGCACAGATACGCAGTATTTT.

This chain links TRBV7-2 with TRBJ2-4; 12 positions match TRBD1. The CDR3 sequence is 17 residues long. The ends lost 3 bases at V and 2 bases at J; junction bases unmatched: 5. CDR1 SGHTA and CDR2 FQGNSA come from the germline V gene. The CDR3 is CASSFAGTGGSKNIQYF. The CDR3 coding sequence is TGTGCCAGCAGCTTTGCCGGGACAGGGGGCTCCAAAAACATTCAGTACTTC.

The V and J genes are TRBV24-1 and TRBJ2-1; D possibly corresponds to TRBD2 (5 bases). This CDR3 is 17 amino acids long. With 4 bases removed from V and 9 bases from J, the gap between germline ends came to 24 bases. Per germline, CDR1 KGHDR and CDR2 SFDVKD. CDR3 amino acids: CATSDSRRTQRMGEQFF. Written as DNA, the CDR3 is TGTGCCACCAGTGACTCCCGACGGACTCAAAGAATGGGTGAGCAGTTCTTC.

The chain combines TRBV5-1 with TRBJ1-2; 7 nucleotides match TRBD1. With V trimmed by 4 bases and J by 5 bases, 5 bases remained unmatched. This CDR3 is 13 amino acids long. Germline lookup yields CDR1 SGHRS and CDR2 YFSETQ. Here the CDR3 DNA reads TGCGCCAGCAGCCCTGGGACAGTTTATGGCTACACCTTC. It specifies CASSPGTVYGYTF. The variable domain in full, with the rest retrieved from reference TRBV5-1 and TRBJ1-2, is KAGVTQTPRYLIKTRGQQVTLSCSPISGHRSVSWYQQTPGQGLQFLFEYFSETQRNKGNFPGRFSGRQFSNSRSEMNVSTLELGDSALYLCASSPGTVYGYTFGSGTRLTVV.